This T cell receptor beta chain comes out of a study of blood T cell repertoires in COVID-19. Study-wide background: COVID-19 samples from acute and convalescent phases originated in the United States, Italy and Spain.

V dropped 4 bases and J dropped 3 bases, with 8 bases sitting between them. The CDR3 consists of 13 residues. Germline assignment: CDR1 KGHDR and CDR2 SFDVKD. Using immunoSEQ multiplex PCR, the repertoire was profiled, and TCRdb retains in-frame clones only, with some absent. The sample consists of 250,000 to 350,000 clones, about nine tenths of them appearing once. This receptor was identified in a woman in her 30s with COVID-19, enrolled during active disease. The chain combines TRBV24-1 with TRBJ1-1; a possible D gene is TRBD1 (5 bases). Sequenced input: peripheral blood. CDR3 sequence: CATSDPTDTEAFF. The CDR3 region has the DNA TGTGCCACCAGTGACCCGACAGACACTGAAGCTTTCTTT.